This TCR beta chain was captured by sequencing in a study of shared clonotypes between healthy human individuals. Here immunoSEQ multiplex PCR was the method, and the copy in TCRdb shows in-frame clones only, minus some. This table holds roughly 2 million clones, roughly 94% found once. The CDR3 totals 13 residues. Germline V gene lookup returns CDR1 MDHEN and CDR2 SYDVKM. V was cut by 6 bases and J by 2 bases, with 11 bases left in between. Sequencing was done on a sample of naive CD4+ T cells sorted from blood. Documented subset: CD45RA+ positively selected. The J gene is TRBJ2-7, the V gene TRBV28, with D unclear. The clonotype originates from a man between 18 and 29 years old in good health. CDR3 DNA sequence: TGTGCCAGCAGCCCGGCGTTGGCCTACGAGCAGTACTTC. It yields the protein CASSPALAYEQYF.